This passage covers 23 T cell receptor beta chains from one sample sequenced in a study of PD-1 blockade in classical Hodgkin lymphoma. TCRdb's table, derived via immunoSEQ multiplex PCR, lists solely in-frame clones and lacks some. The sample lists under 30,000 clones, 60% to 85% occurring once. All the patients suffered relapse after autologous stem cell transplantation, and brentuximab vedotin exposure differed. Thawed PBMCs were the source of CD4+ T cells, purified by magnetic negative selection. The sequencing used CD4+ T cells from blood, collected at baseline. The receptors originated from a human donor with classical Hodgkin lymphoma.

The chain's CDR3 is CASSLDDREGDIQYF. CDR3 DNA: TGTGCCAGCAGCTTAGATGACAGGGAGGGCGACATTCAGTACTTC. The chain combines TRBV7-8 with TRBJ2-4; D might be TRBD1 or TRBD2, each matching 7 bases. Trimming left V 1 base short and J 8 bases short, with 15 bases between. There are 15 residues in the CDR3. The germline V gene encodes CDR1 SGHVS and CDR2 FQNEAQ.

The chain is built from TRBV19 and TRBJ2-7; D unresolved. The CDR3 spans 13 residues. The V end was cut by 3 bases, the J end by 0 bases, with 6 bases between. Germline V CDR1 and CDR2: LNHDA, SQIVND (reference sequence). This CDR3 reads CASSIQSSYEQYF. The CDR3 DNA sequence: TGTGCCAGTAGTATTCAAAGCTCCTACGAGCAGTACTTC.

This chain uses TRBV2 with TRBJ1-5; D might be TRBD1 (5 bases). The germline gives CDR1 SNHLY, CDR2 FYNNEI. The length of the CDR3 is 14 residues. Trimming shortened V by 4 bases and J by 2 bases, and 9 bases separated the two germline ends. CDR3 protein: CASSGQGGNQPQHF. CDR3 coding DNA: TGTGCCAGCAGTGGGCAGGGAGGCAATCAGCCCCAGCATTTT.

CDR3 in DNA: TGCAGCGTTGAATCCCGACAGGGTTTCTACGAGCAGTACTTC. This sequence encodes CSVESRQGFYEQYF. The V and J genes are TRBV29-1 and TRBJ2-7; 7 bases fit TRBD1. The CDR3 length is 14 residues. Germline values: CDR1 SQVTM, CDR2 ANQGSEA. V shed 2 bases, J shed 3 bases, and the junction held 7 bases outside the gene matches.

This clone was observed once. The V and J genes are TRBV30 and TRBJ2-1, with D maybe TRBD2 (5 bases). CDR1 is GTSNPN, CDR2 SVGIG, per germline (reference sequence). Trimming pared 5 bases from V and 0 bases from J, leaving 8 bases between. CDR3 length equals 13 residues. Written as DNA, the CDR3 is TGTGCCTGGCGGGGTAGCTCCTACAATGAGCAGTTCTTC. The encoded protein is CAWRGSSYNEQFF.

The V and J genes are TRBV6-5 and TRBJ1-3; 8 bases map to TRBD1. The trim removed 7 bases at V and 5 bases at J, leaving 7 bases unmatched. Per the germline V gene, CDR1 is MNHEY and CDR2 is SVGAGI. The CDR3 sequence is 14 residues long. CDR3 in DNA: TGTGCCAGCACTACGACAGGGGAAAGAAACACCATATATTTT. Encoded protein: CASTTTGERNTIYF.

CDR3 coding DNA: TGTGCCAGCGCCGTAGCGGGGAGTACAGATACGCAGTATTTT. Translation: CASAVAGSTDTQYF. This chain connects TRBV19 to TRBJ2-3; 8 nucleotides match TRBD2. The CDR3 is made up of 14 amino acids. Trimming cost V 9 bases and J 3 bases; bases outside gene matches: 8. Looked up from germline, CDR1 is LNHDA and CDR2 is SQIVND (reference sequence).

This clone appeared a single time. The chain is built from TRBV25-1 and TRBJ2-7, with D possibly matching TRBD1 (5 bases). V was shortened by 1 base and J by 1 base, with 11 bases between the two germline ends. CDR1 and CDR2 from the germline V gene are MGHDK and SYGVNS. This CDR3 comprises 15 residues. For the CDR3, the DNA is TGTGCCAGCAGTGAATTGGGGCAGGGTTCCTACGAGCAGTACTTC. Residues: CASSELGQGSYEQYF.

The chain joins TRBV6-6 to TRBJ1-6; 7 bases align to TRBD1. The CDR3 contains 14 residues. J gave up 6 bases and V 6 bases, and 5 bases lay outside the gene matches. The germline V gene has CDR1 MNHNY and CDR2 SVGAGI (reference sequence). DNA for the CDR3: TGTGCCAGCAGCTTGGGACAGCCTAATTCACCCCTCCACTTT. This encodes CASSLGQPNSPLHF.

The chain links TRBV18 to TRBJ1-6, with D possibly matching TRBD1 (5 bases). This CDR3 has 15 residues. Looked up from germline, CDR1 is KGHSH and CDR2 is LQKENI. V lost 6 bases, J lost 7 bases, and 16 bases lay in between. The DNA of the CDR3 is TGTGCCAGCTCCCCGAGGGGCGCGGGAAATTCACCCCTCCACTTT. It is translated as CASSPRGAGNSPLHF.

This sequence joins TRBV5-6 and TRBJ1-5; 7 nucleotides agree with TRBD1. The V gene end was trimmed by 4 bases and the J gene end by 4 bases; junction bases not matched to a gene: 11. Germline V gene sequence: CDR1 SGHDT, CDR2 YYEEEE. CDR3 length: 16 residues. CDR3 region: CASSRLTGWSNQPQHF. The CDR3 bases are TGTGCCAGCAGCCGGTTGACAGGGTGGTCGAATCAGCCCCAGCATTTT.

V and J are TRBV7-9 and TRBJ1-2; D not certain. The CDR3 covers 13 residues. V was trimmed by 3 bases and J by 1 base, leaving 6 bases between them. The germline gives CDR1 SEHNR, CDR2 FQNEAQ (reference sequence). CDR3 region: CASSFDFNYGYTF. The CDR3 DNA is TGTGCCAGCAGCTTTGATTTTAACTATGGCTACACCTTC.

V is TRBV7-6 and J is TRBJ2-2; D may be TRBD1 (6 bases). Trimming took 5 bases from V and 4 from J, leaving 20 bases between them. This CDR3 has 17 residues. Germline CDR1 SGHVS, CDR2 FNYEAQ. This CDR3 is CASSPRAGNRATGELFF. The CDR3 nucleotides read TGTGCCAGCAGCCCAAGAGCCGGAAACAGGGCCACCGGGGAGCTGTTTTTT.

DNA of the CDR3: TGTGCCAGCAGTTTGCGCAGGGTTGATCAGCCCCAGCATTTT. Amino acid sequence: CASSLRRVDQPQHF. This chain connects TRBV28 to TRBJ1-5; a possible D gene is TRBD1 (5 bases). Germline V gene lookup returns CDR1 MDHEN and CDR2 SYDVKM. V lost 3 bases and J lost 5, with 11 bases in between. The CDR3 runs 14 residues.

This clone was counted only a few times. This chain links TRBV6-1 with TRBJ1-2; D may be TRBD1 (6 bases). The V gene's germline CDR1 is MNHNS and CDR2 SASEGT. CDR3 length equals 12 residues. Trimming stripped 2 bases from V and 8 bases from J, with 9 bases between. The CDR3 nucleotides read TGTGCCAGCAGTGAAACAGGGTACGGCTACACCTTC. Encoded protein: CASSETGYGYTF.

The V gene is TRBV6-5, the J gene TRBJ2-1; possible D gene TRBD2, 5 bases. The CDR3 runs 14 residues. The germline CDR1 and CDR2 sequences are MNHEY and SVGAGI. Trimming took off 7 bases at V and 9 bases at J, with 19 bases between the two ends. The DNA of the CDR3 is TGTGCCAGCAACCTGGGTCTAGCCTCCGGTGAGCAGTTCTTC. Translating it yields CASNLGLASGEQFF.

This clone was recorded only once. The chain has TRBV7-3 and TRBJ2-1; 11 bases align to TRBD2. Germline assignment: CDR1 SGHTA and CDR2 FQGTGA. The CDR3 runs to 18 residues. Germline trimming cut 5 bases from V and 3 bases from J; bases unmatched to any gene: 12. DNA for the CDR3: TGTGCCAGCAGCCCCCGCGGTTTGCTAGCGGGGGGCTACAATGAGCAGTTCTTC. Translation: CASSPRGLLAGGYNEQFF.

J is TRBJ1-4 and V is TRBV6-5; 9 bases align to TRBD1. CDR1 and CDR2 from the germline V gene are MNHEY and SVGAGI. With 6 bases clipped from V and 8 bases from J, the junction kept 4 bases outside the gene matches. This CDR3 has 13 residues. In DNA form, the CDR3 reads TGTGCCAGCAGCAGGGACAGGGACGAAAAACTGTTTTTT. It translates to CASSRDRDEKLFF.

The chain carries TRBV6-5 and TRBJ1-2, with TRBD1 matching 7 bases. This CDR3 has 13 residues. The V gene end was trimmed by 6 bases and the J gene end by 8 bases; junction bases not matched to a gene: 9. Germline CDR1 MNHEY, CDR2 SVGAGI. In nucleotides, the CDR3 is TGTGCCAGCAGCCGACAGGGTGCGAGAGGCTACACCTTC. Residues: CASSRQGARGYTF.

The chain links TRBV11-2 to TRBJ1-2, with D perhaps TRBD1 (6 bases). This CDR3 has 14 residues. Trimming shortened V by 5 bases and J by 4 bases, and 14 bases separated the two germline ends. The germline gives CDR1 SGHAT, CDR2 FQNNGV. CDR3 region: CASSTIGQIYGYTF. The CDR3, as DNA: TGTGCCAGCAGCACTATCGGACAGATCTATGGCTACACCTTC.

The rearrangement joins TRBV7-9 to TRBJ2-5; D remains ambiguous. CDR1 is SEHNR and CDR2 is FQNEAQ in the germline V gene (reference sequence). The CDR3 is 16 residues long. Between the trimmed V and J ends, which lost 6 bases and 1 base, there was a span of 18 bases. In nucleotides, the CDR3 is TGTGCCAGCAGTTTGGCCTCGGGCAGCTTCCAAGAGACCCAGTACTTC. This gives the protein CASSLASGSFQETQYF. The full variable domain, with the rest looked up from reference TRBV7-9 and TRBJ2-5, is DTGVSQNPRHKITKRGQNVTFRCDPISEHNRLYWYRQTLGQGPEFLTYFQNEAQLEKSRLLSDRFSAERPKGSFSTLEIQRTEQGDSAMYLCASSLASGSFQETQYFGPGTRLLVL.

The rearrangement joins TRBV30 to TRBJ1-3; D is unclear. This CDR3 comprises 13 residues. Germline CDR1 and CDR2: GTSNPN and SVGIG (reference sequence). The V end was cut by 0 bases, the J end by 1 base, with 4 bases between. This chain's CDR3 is CAWSVSSGNTIYF. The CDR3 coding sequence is TGTGCCTGGAGTGTAAGTTCTGGAAACACCATATATTTT.

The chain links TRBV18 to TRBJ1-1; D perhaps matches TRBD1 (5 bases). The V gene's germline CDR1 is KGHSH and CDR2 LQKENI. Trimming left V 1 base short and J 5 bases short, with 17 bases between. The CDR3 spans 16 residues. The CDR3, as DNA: TGTGCCAGCTCACCACAAAGCTCCAGGGCCAGGACTGAAGCTTTCTTT. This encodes CASSPQSSRARTEAFF.